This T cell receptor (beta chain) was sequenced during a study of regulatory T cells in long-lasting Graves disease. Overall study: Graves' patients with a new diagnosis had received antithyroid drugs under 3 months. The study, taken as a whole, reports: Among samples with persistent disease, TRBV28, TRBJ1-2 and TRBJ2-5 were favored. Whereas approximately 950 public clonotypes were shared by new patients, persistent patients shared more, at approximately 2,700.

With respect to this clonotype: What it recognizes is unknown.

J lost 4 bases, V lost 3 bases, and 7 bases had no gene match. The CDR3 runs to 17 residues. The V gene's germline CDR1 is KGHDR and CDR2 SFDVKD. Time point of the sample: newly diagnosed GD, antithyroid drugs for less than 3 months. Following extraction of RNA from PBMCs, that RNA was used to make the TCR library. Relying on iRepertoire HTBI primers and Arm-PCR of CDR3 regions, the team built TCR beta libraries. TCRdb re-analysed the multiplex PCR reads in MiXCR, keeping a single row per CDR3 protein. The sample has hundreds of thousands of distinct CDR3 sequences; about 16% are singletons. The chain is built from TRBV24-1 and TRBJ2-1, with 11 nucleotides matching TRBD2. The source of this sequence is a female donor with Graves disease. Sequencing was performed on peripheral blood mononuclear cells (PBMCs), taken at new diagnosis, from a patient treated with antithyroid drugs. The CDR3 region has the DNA TGTGCCACCAGTGATCCTGGACTAGCGGGCTTATACAATGAGCAGTTCTTC. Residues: CATSDPGLAGLYNEQFF.